This T cell receptor beta chain was profiled in a study of PD-L1 blockade in urothelial cancer. Study as a whole: Male sex and bladder-origin urothelial cancer were recorded for about 90% of the roughly 30 patients.

Patients' cancers were locally advanced or metastatic urothelial carcinomas. General study results and limits: Better progression-free and overall survival followed lower pretreatment blood clonality.

The length of the CDR3 is 15 residues. Germline loops: CDR1 SGHAT, CDR2 FQNNGV. V trimming: 1 base; J trimming: 2 bases; junction bases outside the gene matches: 3. Using immunoSEQ multiplex PCR, the repertoire was profiled, and TCRdb retains in-frame clones only, with some absent. The top ten hold about 2.2% of the sample, which has around 100,000 clones, approximately 85% seen once. As for this clone: Antigen unknown.

The TCR comes from a man aged 45-65 years with urothelial cancer. The gene calls are TRBV11-2 and TRBJ2-7, with 9 bases that match TRBD2. This sample comprised PBMCs, obtained around atezolizumab (anti-PD-L1) treatment. In nucleotides, the CDR3 is TGTGCCAGCAGCTTAGTTTCTAGCGGGGCCTACGAGCAGTACTTC. This encodes CASSLVSSGAYEQYF.